Sequencing of this T cell receptor beta chain was carried out in a study of T cells after yellow fever vaccination. A single count supports this clonotype. CDR3 length equals 15 residues. After removal of 0 bases from V and 5 bases from J, the junction contained 2 bases not matched to a gene. Germline-derived CDR1 and CDR2 are SGHRS and YFSETQ. TCRdb re-analysed the 5' RACE reads in MiXCR, keeping a single row per CDR3 protein. The data show about 510,000 distinct CDR3 sequences, 21% seen once. This material consisted of PBMCs, taken roughly 20 days after the first yellow fever vaccination. This clonotype originated in a man younger than 30 who received the YFV17D yellow fever vaccine. The V and J genes are TRBV5-1 and TRBJ1-4; 9 nucleotides align to TRBD1. In nucleotides, the CDR3 is TGCGCCAGCAGCTTGGCGGGACAGGGAAATGAAAAACTGTTTTTT. Protein: CASSLAGQGNEKLFF.